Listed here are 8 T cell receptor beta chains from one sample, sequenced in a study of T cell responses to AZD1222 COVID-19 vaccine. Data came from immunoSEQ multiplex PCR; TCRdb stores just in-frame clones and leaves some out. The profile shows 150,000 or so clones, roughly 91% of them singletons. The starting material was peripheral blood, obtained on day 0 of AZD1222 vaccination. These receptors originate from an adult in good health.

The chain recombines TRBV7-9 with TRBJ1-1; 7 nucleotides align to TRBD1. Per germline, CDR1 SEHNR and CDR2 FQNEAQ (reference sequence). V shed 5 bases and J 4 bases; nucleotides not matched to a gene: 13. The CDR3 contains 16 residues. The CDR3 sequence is CASSQLMTGRITEAFF. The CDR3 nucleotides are TGTGCCAGCAGCCAATTAATGACAGGGAGGATCACTGAAGCTTTCTTT.

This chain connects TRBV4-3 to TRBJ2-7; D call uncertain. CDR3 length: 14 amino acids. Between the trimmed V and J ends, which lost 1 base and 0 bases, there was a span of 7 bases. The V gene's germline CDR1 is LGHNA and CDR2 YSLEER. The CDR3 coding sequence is TGCGCCAGCAGCCAAGCGACGGTCTCCTACGAGCAGTACTTC. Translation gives CASSQATVSYEQYF.

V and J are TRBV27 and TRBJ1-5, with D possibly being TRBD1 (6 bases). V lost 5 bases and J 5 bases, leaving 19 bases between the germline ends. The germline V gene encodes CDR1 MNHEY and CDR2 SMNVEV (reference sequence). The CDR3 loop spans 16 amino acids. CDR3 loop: CASSPGPGQEDQPQHF. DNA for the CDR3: TGTGCCAGCAGTCCAGGTCCGGGACAAGAAGATCAGCCCCAGCATTTT.

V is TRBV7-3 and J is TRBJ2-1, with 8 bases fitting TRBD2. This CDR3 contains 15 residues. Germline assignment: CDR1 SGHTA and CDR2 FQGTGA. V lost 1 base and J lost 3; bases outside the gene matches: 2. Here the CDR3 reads CASSLNGGDYNEQFF. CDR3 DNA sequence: TGTGCCAGCAGCTTAAACGGGGGGGACTACAATGAGCAGTTCTTC.

CDR3: CSATVESTPYF. As DNA, the CDR3 is TGCAGTGCCACTGTTGAAAGTACCCCGTATTTT. The rearrangement uses TRBV20-1 and TRBJ2-3; D uncertain. V was pared by 6 bases and J by 14 bases, with 18 bases between. CDR1 and CDR2 from the germline V gene are DFQATT and SNEGSKA (reference sequence). This CDR3 spans 11 amino acids.

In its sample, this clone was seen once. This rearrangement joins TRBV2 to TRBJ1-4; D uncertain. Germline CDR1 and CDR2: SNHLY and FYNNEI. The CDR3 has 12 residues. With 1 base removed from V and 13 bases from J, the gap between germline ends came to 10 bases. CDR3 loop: CASSEGGKRLFF. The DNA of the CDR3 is TGTGCCAGCAGTGAAGGGGGAAAAAGACTGTTTTTT.

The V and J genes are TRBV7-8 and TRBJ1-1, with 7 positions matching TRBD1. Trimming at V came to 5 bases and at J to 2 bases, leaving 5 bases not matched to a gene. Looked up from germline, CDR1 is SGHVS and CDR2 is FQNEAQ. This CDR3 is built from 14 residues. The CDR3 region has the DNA TGTGCCAGCAGCCCAGGGGGAGACAACACTGAAGCTTTCTTT. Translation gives CASSPGGDNTEAFF.

For the CDR3, the DNA is TGTGCCAGTAGTTCCTCTCCTGGGACCCAAGAGACCCAGTACTTC. Translating gives CASSSSPGTQETQYF. This chain joins TRBV19 and TRBJ2-5; D may correspond to TRBD1 or TRBD2 (5 bases each). There are 15 residues in the CDR3. Germline assignment: CDR1 LNHDA and CDR2 SQIVND (reference sequence). The germline V and J ends were trimmed by 5 bases and 1 base, with 14 bases remaining between them.